The next 13 T cell receptor beta chains were all read from a single sample in a study of vaccination and CD4 T cells after COVID-19. These TCRs are of unknown antigen specificity. Researchers used the Oncomine TCR Beta short-read assay to sequence DNA from cultured CD4+ T cells. TCRdb re-called the PCR reads with MiXCR, one entry per CDR3 protein. The sample records some 16,000 distinct CDR3 sequences, roughly 58% being singletons. Indicated treatment: 10-day PBMC culture with coronavirus spike peptide pools or control peptides (ViraFEST assay). The sequenced sample consisted of CD4+ T cells from blood, cultured in vitro. These receptors were obtained from a human donor who had recovered from COVID-19.

This clonotype was counted between two and nine times. The chain uses TRBV28 and TRBJ2-2; possibly TRBD2 for D (6 bases). The V gene's germline CDR1 is MDHEN and CDR2 SYDVKM. This CDR3 is 16 amino acids long. The CDR3 sequence: CASTRAGTPNTGELFF. The CDR3 DNA reads TGTGCTAGTACACGAGCCGGGACTCCCAACACCGGGGAGCTGTTTTTT.

J is TRBJ2-6 and V is TRBV28; D possibly corresponds to TRBD1 (5 bases). This CDR3 is 16 amino acids long. Germline V gene sequence: CDR1 MDHEN, CDR2 SYDVKM. Trimming took off 2 bases at V and 3 bases at J, with 11 bases between the two ends. The CDR3 region has the DNA TGTGCCAGCAGTTTAAGGGGTCGAGGTGGGGCCAACGTCCTGACTTTC. It codes for CASSLRGRGGANVLTF.

The CDR3 DNA sequence: TGTGCCAGCACGTCTCAAGACAGCAGAGCTAACTATGGCTACACCTTC. Translating gives CASTSQDSRANYGYTF. The chain employs TRBV28 and TRBJ1-2, with D perhaps TRBD1 (5 bases). The CDR3 has 16 residues. The germline V gene encodes CDR1 MDHEN and CDR2 SYDVKM. Trimming removed 7 bases at V and 0 bases at J, with 18 bases between.

This clonotype was seen a few times. The rearrangement joins TRBV30 to TRBJ1-1, with 8 bases that match TRBD1. With V trimmed by 2 bases and J by 3 bases, 11 bases remained unmatched. The germline CDR1 and CDR2 sequences are GTSNPN and SVGIG (reference sequence). The CDR3 has 16 residues. CDR3 amino acids: CAWSRGAGGAYTEAFF. DNA for the CDR3: TGTGCCTGGAGTCGCGGGGCAGGGGGCGCGTACACTGAAGCTTTCTTT.

The chain employs TRBV20-1 and TRBJ2-3; TRBD2 matches 11 bases. CDR1 DFQATT and CDR2 SNEGSKA come from the germline V gene (reference sequence). The CDR3 contains 17 residues. Losses at the gene ends were 0 bases for V and 3 bases for J; bases not matched to a gene: 8. The CDR3 nucleotides read TGCAGTGCTAGAGATTGGGCCGCTAGCGGGAGGACAGATACGCAGTATTTT. It codes for CSARDWAASGRTDTQYF.

V gene TRBV6-1 combines with J gene TRBJ2-5; 8 positions agree with TRBD1. The germline V gene has CDR1 MNHNS and CDR2 SASEGT. This CDR3 spans 15 amino acids. V lost 2 bases, J lost 1 base, and 3 bases stayed unmatched. The CDR3 sequence is CASSENRGTQETQYF. The CDR3, as DNA: TGTGCCAGCAGTGAAAACAGGGGGACCCAAGAGACCCAGTACTTC.

The V gene is TRBV20-1, the J gene TRBJ2-1; no clear D gene. Germline CDR1 is DFQATT and CDR2 is SNEGSKA (reference sequence). This CDR3 is 14 amino acids long. Deletions cut 1 base from V and 0 bases from J, with 7 bases between. The CDR3 is CSARAPTSYNEQFF. The CDR3 coding sequence is TGCAGTGCTAGAGCTCCTACCTCCTACAATGAGCAGTTCTTC.

This clonotype occurred a few times. V and J are TRBV27 and TRBJ1-6; the match to TRBD1 covers 8 bases. CDR3 length: 15 residues. J lost 11 bases, V lost 5 bases, and 11 bases had no gene match. Germline assignment: CDR1 MNHEY and CDR2 SMNVEV (reference sequence). The DNA of the CDR3 is TGTGCCAGCAGTCTCCACCGGGACAGGTTTACACCCCTCCACTTT. It specifies CASSLHRDRFTPLHF.

V gene TRBV10-1 combines with J gene TRBJ2-7; TRBD2 matches 11 bases. The ends lost 2 bases at V and 0 bases at J; junction bases unmatched: 6. CDR1 and CDR2 from the germline V gene are WNHNN and SYGVQD (reference sequence). This CDR3 has 17 residues. The CDR3: CASSEGTSGESSYEQYF. For the CDR3, the DNA is TGCGCCAGCAGTGAGGGGACTAGCGGCGAAAGCTCCTACGAGCAGTACTTC.

The chain joins TRBV6-2 or TRBV6-3 to TRBJ1-1, with 11 bases fitting TRBD1. The CDR3 consists of 15 residues. Unmatched junction bases numbered 9, after V lost 4 bases and J lost 8 bases. Per germline, CDR1 MNHEY and CDR2 SVGEGT. The CDR3 DNA reads as TGTGCCAGCAGTTCTGGACAGGGGGCTCCGTTGGAAGCTTTCTTT. The encoded protein is CASSSGQGAPLEAFF.

This clonotype was seen a single time. The rearrangement links TRBV5-6 to TRBJ2-3; D remains unclear. This CDR3 is 11 amino acids long. Germline CDR1 and CDR2: SGHDT and YYEEEE. V lost 7 bases and J 0 bases, leaving 3 bases between the germline ends. The CDR3 region has the DNA TGTGCCAGCGCGAGCACAGATACGCAGTATTTT. It translates to CASASTDTQYF.

The rearrangement links TRBV4-1 to TRBJ2-7; no definite D call. The V end lost 2 bases, the J end lost 3 bases, and 8 bases lay between the germline ends. The CDR3 is 13 amino acids. Germline V gene data show CDR1 as MGHRA and CDR2 as YSYEKL. CDR3 loop: CASSQQTGYEQYF. CDR3 in DNA: TGCGCCAGCAGCCAACAAACGGGCTACGAGCAGTACTTC.

J is TRBJ1-1 and V is TRBV12-3 or TRBV12-4, with D perhaps matching TRBD1 (5 bases). Trimming removed 1 base from V and 11 bases from J, with 14 bases in between. This CDR3 is built from 13 residues. The CDR3 is CASSLVGASGAFF. In nucleotides, the CDR3 is TGTGCCAGCAGTTTAGTCGGGGCAAGTGGTGCTTTCTTT.